The rows below give T cell receptor beta chains drawn from one sample of a study of T cells in tumors after PD-1 blockade. Profiled with immunoSEQ multiplex PCR; TCRdb holds only in-frame clones, not every one. The sample lists 10,000 to 15,000 clones, 63% seen once, with under 30% in the top ten. The sample here was tumor tissue, taken before anti-PD-1 treatment. The receptors here all came from a human donor with cutaneous squamous cell carcinoma. CDR3s include the opening cysteine and the closing phenylalanine or tryptophan. The order of the fields is clone size, D gene, J gene, V gene, CDR3 DNA, CDR3 protein. The D gene is left open where the match is weak. Clone size is shown for a subset of rows, as once, few, many or a class of expanded clone.

.	.	TRBJ1-1	TRBV27	TGTGCCAGCAGTTTAGGCAGTATTAGCACTGAAGCTTTCTTT	CASSLGSISTEAFF
.	.	TRBJ2-1	TRBV9	TGTGCCAGCAGTACGACAACTAGAGTCACGGGTTTTTTTGATGAGCAGTTCTTC	CASSTTTRVTGFFDEQFF
.	TRBD2	TRBJ2-1	TRBV7-6	TGTGCCAGCAGCTTAGCGCCCTACCTGACTAGCGGGGGATACAATGAGCAGTTCTTC	CASSLAPYLTSGGYNEQFF
.	.	TRBJ2-4	TRBV12-3/TRBV12-4	TGTGCCAGCAGTTTAGAGGGAACGGCCAACCAGTACTTC	CASSLEGTANQYF
.	TRBD2	TRBJ2-3	TRBV7-3	TGTGCCAGCAGCCCCGGGCCGGGACTAGCTTCAGATACGCAGTATTTT	CASSPGPGLASDTQYF
.	.	TRBJ2-3	TRBV7-2	TGTGCCAGCAGTCAGAGCGGCAACACAGATACGCAGTATTTT	CASSQSGNTDTQYF
.	.	TRBJ1-6	TRBV2	TGTGCCAGCAGAATGGACACCTTTTATTCACCCCTCCACTTT	CASRMDTFYSPLHF
medium-sized	.	TRBJ2-2	TRBV2	TGTGCCAGCAGGGGGCGCAATTCGGGCACCGGGGAGCTGTTTTTT	CASRGRNSGTGELFF
.	.	TRBJ1-3	TRBV6-5	TGTGCCAGCAGTTCCGCCTACACCATATATTTT	CASSSAYTIYF
.	TRBD2	TRBJ2-3	TRBV28	TGTGCCAGCAGTACAGGGGCTTCTAGCGGGAGTGTGACAGATACGCAGTATTTT	CASSTGASSGSVTDTQYF
.	.	TRBJ2-2	TRBV19	TGTGCCAGTAGTGGCTTCTACCCCGGGGGCACCGGGGAGCTGTTTTTT	CASSGFYPGGTGELFF
.	.	TRBJ1-2	TRBV6-1	TGTGCCAGCAGTGAGAATGTCAACTATGGCTACACCTTC	CASSENVNYGYTF
.	TRBD1	TRBJ1-2	TRBV4-2	TGTGCCAGCAGCCAGGCGGGGACAGGGGTGTTTCGAGGGGGCTATGGCTACACCTTC	CASSQAGTGVFRGGYGYTF
medium-sized	TRBD2	TRBJ2-7	TRBV7-8	TGTGCCAGCAGCCAACGGACTAGTTCCCACGAGCAGTACTTC	CASSQRTSSHEQYF
.	TRBD1	TRBJ1-3	TRBV30	TGTGCCTGGAGCAGACAGGGAAACTCTGGAAACACCATATATTTT	CAWSRQGNSGNTIYF
.	.	TRBJ2-7	TRBV6-2/TRBV6-3	TGTGCCAGCAGTCAGAATGACAGGGCAGCGGGAGACGAGCAGTACTTC	CASSQNDRAAGDEQYF
.	.	TRBJ2-5	TRBV2	TGTGCCAGCAGCGGACAGGGAGGGCAAGAGACCCAGTACTTC	CASSGQGGQETQYF
.	.	TRBJ2-1	TRBV7-9	TGTGCCAGCAGCCTAGGTAATGAGCAGTTCTTC	CASSLGNEQFF
.	TRBD1	TRBJ1-2	TRBV18	TGTGCCAGCTCACCCTCACTGTGGACAGGTGACTATGGCTACACCTTC	CASSPSLWTGDYGYTF
.	TRBD1	TRBJ1-1	TRBV19	TGTGCCAGTAGAGAAAGGGACAGGGCATTCACTGAAGCTTTCTTT	CASRERDRAFTEAFF
once	.	TRBJ2-5	TRBV3-1/TRBV3-2	TGTGCCAGCAGCCAAGGCCGGAGGCAAGAGACCCAGTACTTC	CASSQGRRQETQYF
.	TRBD2	TRBJ2-3	TRBV5-1	TGCGCCAGCAGCTCCTCTAGCGGGCAAAGGATCACAGATACGCAGTATTTT	CASSSSSGQRITDTQYF
once	TRBD1	TRBJ1-1	TRBV4-1	TGCGCCAGCAGCCAACCGGGACAGGGGGCGAGGTCTGAAGCTTTCTTT	CASSQPGQGARSEAFF
.	TRBD2	TRBJ2-4	TRBV4-2	TGTGCCAGCAGCCAAGATTCAAGCGGGGGGGCAGGCAAAAACATTCAGTACTTC	CASSQDSSGGAGKNIQYF
.	TRBD2	TRBJ2-2	TRBV7-8	TGTGCCAGCAGCCCCCGGACTAGCGGGAGGCCCGGGGAGCTGTTTTTT	CASSPRTSGRPGELFF
.	TRBD2	TRBJ2-5	TRBV4-2	TGTGCCAGCAGCCAAAGCGGGGGTGGAGAGACCCAGTACTTC	CASSQSGGGETQYF
.	.	TRBJ2-7	TRBV6-5	TGTGCCAGCAGTTACGGCACCCTGGGGGAGCAGTACTTC	CASSYGTLGEQYF
.	TRBD1	TRBJ2-3	TRBV4-3	TGCGCCAGCAGCCAAGGACAGGGGGCCGCAGATACGCAGTATTTT	CASSQGQGAADTQYF
once	.	TRBJ1-2	TRBV4-1	TGCGCCAGCAGCCCGATAGAAAGGGGCGAGGGCTACACCTTC	CASSPIERGEGYTF
.	.	TRBJ2-2	TRBV5-1	TGCGCCAGCAGCTTGGAGTCTGCCCCCGGGGAGCTGTTTTTT	CASSLESAPGELFF
.	TRBD2	TRBJ2-7	TRBV14	TGTGCCAGCAGCCATCGACTAGCGGGAGGAACCTACGAGCAGTACTTC	CASSHRLAGGTYEQYF
few	.	TRBJ2-2	TRBV6-2/TRBV6-3	TGTGCCAGCAGTAGCCGGGACCGATACACCGGGGAGCTGTTTTTT	CASSSRDRYTGELFF
.	.	TRBJ1-4	TRBV7-8	TGTGCCAGCAGCTCCAGACCGGGGGCGGAAACTAATGAAAAACTGTTTTTT	CASSSRPGAETNEKLFF
.	.	TRBJ1-3	TRBV19	TGTGCCAGTAGTATACTGGGGGAAAATGGAAACACCATATATTTT	CASSILGENGNTIYF
.	.	TRBJ2-5	TRBV12-3/TRBV12-4	TGTGCCAGCAGTTTAGGGGACGGAGAGACCCAGTACTTC	CASSLGDGETQYF
few	TRBD2	TRBJ2-7	TRBV30	TGTGCCTGGAGTGTGGGAGGGCCCTACGAGCAGTACTTC	CAWSVGGPYEQYF
.	TRBD2	TRBJ2-1	TRBV3-1/TRBV3-2	TGTGCCAGCAGAGCTAGCGGGCGGACCTACAATGAGCAGTTCTTC	CASRASGRTYNEQFF
.	.	TRBJ1-3	TRBV5-1	TGCGCCAGCAGTGAGGGCTCTGGAAACACCATATATTTT	CASSEGSGNTIYF
once	.	TRBJ1-2	TRBV18	TGTGCCAGCTCACCGAGGGGGATCTTGAACTATGGCTACACCTTC	CASSPRGILNYGYTF
.	TRBD2	TRBJ2-5	TRBV11-3	TGTGCCAGCAGCTCACCATTAGCGGGGACCGAGACCCAGTACTTC	CASSSPLAGTETQYF